These T cell receptor beta chains were read from a single sample in a study of vaccination and CD4 T cells after COVID-19. Using its own MiXCR run on the PCR reads, TCRdb lists one record per CDR3 protein. The sample holds roughly 14,000 distinct CDR3 sequences, almost 50% seen once. No antigen is known for these receptors. This specimen consisted of cultured CD4+ T cells from blood, obtained after SARS-CoV-2 vaccination. Receptors were obtained from a human donor with COVID-19. Both conserved end residues are trimmed from each CDR3.

cdr3_aa,j_call,v_call
SAISVAKNIQY,TRBJ2-4,TRBV20-1
ASYGGDSLETQY,TRBJ2-5,TRBV3-1
ASSTRGYSNQPQH,TRBJ1-5,TRBV6-1
ASSLAGSTGDYEQY,TRBJ2-7,TRBV5-1
ASSTSTGGRQPQH,TRBJ1-5,TRBV19
ASSPTGLAGGVGETQY,TRBJ2-5,TRBV11-2
ASSLRDREDTQY,TRBJ2-3,TRBV7-8
ASRQNYGYT,TRBJ1-2,TRBV7-2
ASSLGPGGSYEQY,TRBJ2-7,TRBV11-3
AISEGGQGRGYT,TRBJ1-2,TRBV10-3
ASSVGSGGDTQY,TRBJ2-3,TRBV2
ATSSWGTDTQY,TRBJ2-3,TRBV15
ASSQETQY,TRBJ2-5,TRBV2
AGGREGSNQPQH,TRBJ1-5,TRBV19
ATSDRAYQPQH,TRBJ1-5,TRBV24-1
ASSPTGTANSPLH,TRBJ1-6,TRBV6-1
ASTGLAGRGETQY,TRBJ2-5,TRBV2
ASSYQNRDGELF,TRBJ2-2,TRBV6-5
ASSERQKNIQY,TRBJ2-4,TRBV6-1
ASSLVPPGTGELF,TRBJ2-2,TRBV11-2
ASSALTSSGDTQY,TRBJ2-3,TRBV6-1
AISVGGNEQF,TRBJ2-1,TRBV10-3
ASRVTSGGTYNEQF,TRBJ2-1,TRBV6-1
ASSRGQGTGYT,TRBJ1-2,TRBV6-2/TRBV6-3
ASSPGRREKLF,TRBJ1-4,TRBV7-2
AWSSRGVGQPQH,TRBJ1-5,TRBV30
ASTSPGGETQY,TRBJ2-5,TRBV6-1
SARDHTTIGNTIY,TRBJ1-3,TRBV20-1
ASSPGLPYGYT,TRBJ1-2,TRBV19
ASSRQAYNEQF,TRBJ2-1,TRBV7-2
ASSLAWTAYGYT,TRBJ1-2,TRBV7-9
ASSEWDIYTEAF,TRBJ1-1,TRBV6-1
SVVQVNTGELF,TRBJ2-2,TRBV29-1